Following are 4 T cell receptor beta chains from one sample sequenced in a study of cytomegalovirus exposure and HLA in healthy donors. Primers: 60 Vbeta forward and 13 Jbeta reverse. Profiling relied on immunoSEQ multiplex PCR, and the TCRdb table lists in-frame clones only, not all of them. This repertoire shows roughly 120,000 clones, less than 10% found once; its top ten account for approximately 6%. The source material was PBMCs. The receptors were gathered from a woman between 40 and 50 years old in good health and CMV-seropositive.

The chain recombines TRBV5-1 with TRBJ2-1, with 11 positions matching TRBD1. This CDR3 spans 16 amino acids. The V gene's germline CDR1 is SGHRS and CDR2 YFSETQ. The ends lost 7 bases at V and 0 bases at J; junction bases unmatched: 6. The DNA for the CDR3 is TGCGCCAGCCGGGACAGGGGGACCCGCTCCTACAATGAGCAGTTCTTC. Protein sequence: CASRDRGTRSYNEQFF. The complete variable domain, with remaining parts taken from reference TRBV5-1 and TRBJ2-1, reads KAGVTQTPRYLIKTRGQQVTLSCSPISGHRSVSWYQQTPGQGLQFLFEYFSETQRNKGNFPGRFSGRQFSNSRSEMNVSTLELGDSALYLCASRDRGTRSYNEQFFGPGTRLTVL.

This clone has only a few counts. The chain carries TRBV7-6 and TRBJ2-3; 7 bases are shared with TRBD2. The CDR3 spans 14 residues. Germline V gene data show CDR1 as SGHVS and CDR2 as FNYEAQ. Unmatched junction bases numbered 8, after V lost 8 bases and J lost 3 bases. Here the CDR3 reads CASLLAPGTDTQYF. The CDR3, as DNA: TGTGCCAGCCTACTAGCGCCCGGAACAGATACGCAGTATTTT.

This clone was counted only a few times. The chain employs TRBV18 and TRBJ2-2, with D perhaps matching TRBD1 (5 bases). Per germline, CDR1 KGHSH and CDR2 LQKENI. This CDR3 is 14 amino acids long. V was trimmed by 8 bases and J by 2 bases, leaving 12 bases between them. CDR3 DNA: TGTGCCAGCCCAGATGGGGCTAACACCGGGGAGCTGTTTTTT. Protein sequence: CASPDGANTGELFF.

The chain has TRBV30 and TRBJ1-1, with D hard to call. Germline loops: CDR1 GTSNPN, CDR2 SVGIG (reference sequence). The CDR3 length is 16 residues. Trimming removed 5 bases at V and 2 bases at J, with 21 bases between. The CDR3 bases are TGTGCCTGGGGAAGGCTCCTGACTGCGGTTAACACTGAAGCTTTCTTT. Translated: CAWGRLLTAVNTEAFF.